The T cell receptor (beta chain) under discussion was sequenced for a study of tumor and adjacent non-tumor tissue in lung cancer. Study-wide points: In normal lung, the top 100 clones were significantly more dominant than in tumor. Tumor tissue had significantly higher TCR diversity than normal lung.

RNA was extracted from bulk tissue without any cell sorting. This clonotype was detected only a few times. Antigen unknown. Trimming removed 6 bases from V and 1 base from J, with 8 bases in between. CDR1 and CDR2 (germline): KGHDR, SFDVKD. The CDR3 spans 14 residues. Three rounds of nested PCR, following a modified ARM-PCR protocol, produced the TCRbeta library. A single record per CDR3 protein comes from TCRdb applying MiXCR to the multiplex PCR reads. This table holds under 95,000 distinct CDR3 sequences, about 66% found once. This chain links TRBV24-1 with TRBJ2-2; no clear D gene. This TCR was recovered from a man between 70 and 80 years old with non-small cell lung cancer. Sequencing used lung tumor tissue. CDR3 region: CATSSTMNTGELFF. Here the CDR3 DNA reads TGTGCCACCAGTAGCACGATGAACACCGGGGAGCTGTTTTTT.